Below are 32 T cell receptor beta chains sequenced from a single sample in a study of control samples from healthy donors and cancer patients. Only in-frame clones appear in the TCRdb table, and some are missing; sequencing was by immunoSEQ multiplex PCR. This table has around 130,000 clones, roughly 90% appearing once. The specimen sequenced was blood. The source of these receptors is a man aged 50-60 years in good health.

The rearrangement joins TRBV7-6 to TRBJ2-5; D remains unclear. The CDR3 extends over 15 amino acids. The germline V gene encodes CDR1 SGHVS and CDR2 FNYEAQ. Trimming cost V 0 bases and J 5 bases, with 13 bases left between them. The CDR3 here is CASSLAAARLETQYF. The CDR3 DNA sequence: TGTGCCAGCAGCTTAGCGGCGGCGAGGTTGGAGACCCAGTACTTC.

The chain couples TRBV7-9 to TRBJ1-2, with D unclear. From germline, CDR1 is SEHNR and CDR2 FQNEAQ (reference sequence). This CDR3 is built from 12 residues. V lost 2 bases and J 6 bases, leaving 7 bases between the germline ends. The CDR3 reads CASSLSEDGYTF. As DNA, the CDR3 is TGTGCCAGCAGCTTAAGCGAGGATGGCTACACCTTC.

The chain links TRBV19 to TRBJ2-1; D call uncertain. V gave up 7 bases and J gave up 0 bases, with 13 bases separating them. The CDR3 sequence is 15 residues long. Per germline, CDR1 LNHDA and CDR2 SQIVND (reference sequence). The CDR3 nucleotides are TGTGCCAGTAAGGGCCAGGTTTTCTCCTACAATGAGCAGTTCTTC. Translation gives CASKGQVFSYNEQFF. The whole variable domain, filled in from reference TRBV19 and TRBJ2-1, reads DGGITQSPKYLFRKEGQNVTLSCEQNLNHDAMYWYRQDPGQGLRLIYYSQIVNDFQKGDIAEGYSVSREKKESFPLTVTSAQKNPTAFYLCASKGQVFSYNEQFFGPGTRLTVL.

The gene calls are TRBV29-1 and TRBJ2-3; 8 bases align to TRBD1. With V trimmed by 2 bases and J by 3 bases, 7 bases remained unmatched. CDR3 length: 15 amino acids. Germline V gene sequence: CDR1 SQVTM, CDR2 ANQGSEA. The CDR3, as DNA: TGCAGCGTTGAAAAGACAGGGGAGAGGACAGATACGCAGTATTTT. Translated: CSVEKTGERTDTQYF.

The CDR3 nucleotides are TGTGCCAGCAGCGGAGGGACAGGGTGGGAAAAACTGTTTTTT. Amino acids: CASSGGTGWEKLFF. The chain is built from TRBV3-1 (or the pseudogene TRBV3-2) and TRBJ1-4; 9 bases match TRBD1. Germline lookup yields CDR1 LGHDT and CDR2 YNNKEL (reference sequence). V lost 5 bases to trimming and J lost 8 bases; unmatched junction nucleotides: 6. The CDR3 contains 14 residues.

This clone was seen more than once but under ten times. The CDR3 nucleotides read TGCGCCAGCAGCTTGATGCGGGGGGACGAGCAGTACTTC. Its protein is CASSLMRGDEQYF. The chain combines TRBV5-1 with TRBJ2-7; 8 nucleotides align to TRBD2. The CDR3 extends over 13 amino acids. In germline, CDR1 is SGHRS, CDR2 YFSETQ. V shed 1 base and J 5 bases; nucleotides not matched to a gene: 2. The full variable domain, rest sourced from reference TRBV5-1 and TRBJ2-7, is KAGVTQTPRYLIKTRGQQVTLSCSPISGHRSVSWYQQTPGQGLQFLFEYFSETQRNKGNFPGRFSGRQFSNSRSEMNVSTLELGDSALYLCASSLMRGDEQYFGPGTRLTVT.

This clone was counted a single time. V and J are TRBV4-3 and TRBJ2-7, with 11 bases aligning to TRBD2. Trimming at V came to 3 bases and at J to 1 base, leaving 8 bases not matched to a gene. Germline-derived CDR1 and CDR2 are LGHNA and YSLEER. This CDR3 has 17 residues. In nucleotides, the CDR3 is TGCGCCAGCAGCCAGGAAACCGGGACTAGCGGATCCTACGAGCAGTACTTC. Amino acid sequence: CASSQETGTSGSYEQYF.

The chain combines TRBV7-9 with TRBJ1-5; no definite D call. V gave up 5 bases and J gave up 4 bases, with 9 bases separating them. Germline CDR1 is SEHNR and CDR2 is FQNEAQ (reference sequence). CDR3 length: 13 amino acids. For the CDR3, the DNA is TGTGCCAGCAGCGTAACCATAAATCAGCCCCAGCATTTT. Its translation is CASSVTINQPQHF.

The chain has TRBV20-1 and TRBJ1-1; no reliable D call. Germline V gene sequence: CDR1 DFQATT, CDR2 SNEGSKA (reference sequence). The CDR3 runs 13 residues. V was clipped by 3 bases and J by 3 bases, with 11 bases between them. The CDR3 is CSASSDPDTEAFF. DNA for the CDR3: TGCAGTGCTAGTAGTGATCCTGACACTGAAGCTTTCTTT.

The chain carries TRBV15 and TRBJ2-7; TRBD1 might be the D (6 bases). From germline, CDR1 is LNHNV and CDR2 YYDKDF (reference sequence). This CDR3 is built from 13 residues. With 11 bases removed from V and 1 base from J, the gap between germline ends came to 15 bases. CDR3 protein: CASGVKGSYEQYF. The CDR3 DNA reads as TGTGCCTCAGGGGTGAAGGGATCCTACGAGCAGTACTTC.

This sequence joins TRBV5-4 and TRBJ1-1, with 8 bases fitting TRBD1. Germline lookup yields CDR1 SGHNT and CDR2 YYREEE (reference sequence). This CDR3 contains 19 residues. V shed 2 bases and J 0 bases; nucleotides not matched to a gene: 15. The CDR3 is CASSLPDRPGQEMNTEAFF. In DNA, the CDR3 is TGTGCCAGCAGCTTACCCGATCGACCGGGACAGGAGATGAACACTGAAGCTTTCTTT.

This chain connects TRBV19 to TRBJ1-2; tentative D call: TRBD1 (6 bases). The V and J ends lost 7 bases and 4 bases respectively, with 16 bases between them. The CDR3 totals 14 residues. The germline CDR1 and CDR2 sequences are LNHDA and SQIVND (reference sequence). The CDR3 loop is CASIPARGLYGYTF. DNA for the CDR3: TGTGCCAGTATCCCTGCCAGGGGCCTCTATGGCTACACCTTC.

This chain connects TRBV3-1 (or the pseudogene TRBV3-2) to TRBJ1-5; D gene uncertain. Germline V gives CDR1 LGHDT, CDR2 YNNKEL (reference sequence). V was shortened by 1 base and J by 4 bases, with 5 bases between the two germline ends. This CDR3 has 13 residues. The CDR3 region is CASSQAGNQPQHF. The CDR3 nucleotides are TGTGCCAGCAGCCAAGCTGGGAATCAGCCCCAGCATTTT.

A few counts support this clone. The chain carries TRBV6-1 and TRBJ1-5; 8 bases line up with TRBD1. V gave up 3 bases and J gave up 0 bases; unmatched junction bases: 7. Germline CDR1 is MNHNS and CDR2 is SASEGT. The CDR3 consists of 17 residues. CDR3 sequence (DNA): TGTGCCAGCAGTGAGAGGACAGGGACATATAGCAATCAGCCCCAGCATTTT. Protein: CASSERTGTYSNQPQHF.

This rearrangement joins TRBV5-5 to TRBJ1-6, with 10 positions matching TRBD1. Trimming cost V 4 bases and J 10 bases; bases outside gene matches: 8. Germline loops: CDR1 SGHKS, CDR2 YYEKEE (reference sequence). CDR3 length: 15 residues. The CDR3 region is CASSPTGGAGSPLHF. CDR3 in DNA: TGTGCCAGCAGCCCGACAGGGGGCGCAGGGTCACCCCTCCACTTT.

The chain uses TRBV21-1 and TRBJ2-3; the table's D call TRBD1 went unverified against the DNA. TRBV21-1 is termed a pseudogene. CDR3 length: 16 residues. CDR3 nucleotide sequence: TGTGCCAGCAGCAACCCGGGACAGCGGAGCACAGATACGCAGTATTTT. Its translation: CASSNPGQRSTDTQYF.

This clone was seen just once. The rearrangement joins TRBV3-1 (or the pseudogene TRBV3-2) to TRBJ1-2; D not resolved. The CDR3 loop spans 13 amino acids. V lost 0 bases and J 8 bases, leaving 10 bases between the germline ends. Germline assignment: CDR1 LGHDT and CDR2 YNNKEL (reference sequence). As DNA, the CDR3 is TGTGCCAGCAGCCAAGATAGTTCGAGAGGCTACACCTTC. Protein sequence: CASSQDSSRGYTF.

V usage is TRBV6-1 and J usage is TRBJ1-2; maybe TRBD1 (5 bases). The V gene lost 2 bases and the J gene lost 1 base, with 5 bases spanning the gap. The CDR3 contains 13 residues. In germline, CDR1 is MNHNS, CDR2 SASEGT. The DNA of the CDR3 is TGTGCCAGCAGTGAACAGGGTAACTATGGCTACACCTTC. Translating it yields CASSEQGNYGYTF.

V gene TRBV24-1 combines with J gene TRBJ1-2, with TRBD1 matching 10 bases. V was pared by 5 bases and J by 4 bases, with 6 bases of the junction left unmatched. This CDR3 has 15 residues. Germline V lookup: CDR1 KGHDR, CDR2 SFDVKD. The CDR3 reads CATSAPGQGSYGYTF. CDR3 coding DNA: TGTGCCACCAGTGCTCCGGGACAGGGGAGCTATGGCTACACCTTC.

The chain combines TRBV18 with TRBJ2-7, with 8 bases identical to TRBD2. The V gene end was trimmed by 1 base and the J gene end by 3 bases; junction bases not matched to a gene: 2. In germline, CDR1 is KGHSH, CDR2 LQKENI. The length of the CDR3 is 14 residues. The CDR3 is CASSPLAGGYEQYF. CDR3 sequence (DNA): TGTGCCAGCTCACCACTTGCGGGGGGCTACGAGCAGTACTTC. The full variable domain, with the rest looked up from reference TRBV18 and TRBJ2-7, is NAGVMQNPRHLVRRRGQEARLRCSPMKGHSHVYWYRQLPEEGLKFMVYLQKENIIDESGMPKERFSAEFPKEGPSILRIQQVVRGDSAAYFCASSPLAGGYEQYFGPGTRLTVT.

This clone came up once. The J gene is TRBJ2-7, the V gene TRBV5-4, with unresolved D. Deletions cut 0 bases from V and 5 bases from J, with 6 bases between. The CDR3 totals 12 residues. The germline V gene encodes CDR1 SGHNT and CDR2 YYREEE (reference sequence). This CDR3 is CASSLESHEQYF. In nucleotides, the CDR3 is TGTGCCAGCAGCTTGGAAAGCCACGAGCAGTACTTC.

DNA of the CDR3: TGTGCCAGCAGCGTCGGGACAGGAGGGAACGGGGAGCTGTTTTTT. This sequence encodes CASSVGTGGNGELFF. The V and J genes are TRBV9 and TRBJ2-2, with 8 bases lining up with TRBD1. Germline V gene sequence: CDR1 SGDLS, CDR2 YYNGEE. The CDR3 has 15 amino acids. J lost 7 bases, V lost 2 bases, and 7 bases had no gene match.

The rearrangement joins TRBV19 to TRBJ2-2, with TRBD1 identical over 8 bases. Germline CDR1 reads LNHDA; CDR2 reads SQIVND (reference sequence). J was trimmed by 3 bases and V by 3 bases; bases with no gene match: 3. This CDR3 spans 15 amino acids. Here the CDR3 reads CASSIQGAYTGELFF. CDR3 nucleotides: TGTGCCAGTAGTATCCAGGGGGCCTACACCGGGGAGCTGTTTTTT.

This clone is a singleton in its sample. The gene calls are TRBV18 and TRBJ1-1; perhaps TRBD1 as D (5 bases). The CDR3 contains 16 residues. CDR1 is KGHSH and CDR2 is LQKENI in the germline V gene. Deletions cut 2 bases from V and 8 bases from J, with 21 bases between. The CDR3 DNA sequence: TGTGCCAGCTCACCAGGGGGAGGAACTGTCCAACAAGAAGCTTTCTTT. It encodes CASSPGGGTVQQEAFF.

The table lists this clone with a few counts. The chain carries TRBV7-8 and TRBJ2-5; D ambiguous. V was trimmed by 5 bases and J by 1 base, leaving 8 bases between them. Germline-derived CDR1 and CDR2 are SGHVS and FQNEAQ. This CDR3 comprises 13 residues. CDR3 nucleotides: TGTGCCAGCAGCCCTAGGACCCAAGAGACCCAGTACTTC. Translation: CASSPRTQETQYF.

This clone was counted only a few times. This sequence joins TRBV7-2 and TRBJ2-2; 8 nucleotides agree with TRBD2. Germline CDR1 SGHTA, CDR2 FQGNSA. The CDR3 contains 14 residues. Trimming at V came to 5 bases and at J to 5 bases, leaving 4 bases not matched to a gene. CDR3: CASSPGGGTGELFF. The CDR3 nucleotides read TGTGCCAGCAGCCCCGGGGGGGGGACCGGGGAGCTGTTTTTT. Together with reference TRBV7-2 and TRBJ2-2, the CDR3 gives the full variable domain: GAGVSQSPSNKVTEKGKDVELRCDPISGHTALYWYRQSLGQGLEFLIYFQGNSAPDKSGLPSDRFSAERTGGSVSTLTIQRTQQEDSAVYLCASSPGGGTGELFFGEGSRLTVL.

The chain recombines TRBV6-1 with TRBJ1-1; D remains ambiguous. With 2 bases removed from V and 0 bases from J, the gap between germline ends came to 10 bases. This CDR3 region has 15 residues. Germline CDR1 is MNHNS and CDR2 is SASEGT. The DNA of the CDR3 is TGTGCCAGCAGTGAACTGAGTGGGGTGAACACTGAAGCTTTCTTT. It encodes CASSELSGVNTEAFF.

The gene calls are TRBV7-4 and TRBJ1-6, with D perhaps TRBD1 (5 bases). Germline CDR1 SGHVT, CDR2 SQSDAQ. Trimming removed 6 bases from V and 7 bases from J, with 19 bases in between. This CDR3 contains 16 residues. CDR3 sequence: CASSSRPGRENSPLHF. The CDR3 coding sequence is TGTGCCAGCAGTTCCCGCCCGGGACGGGAAAATTCACCCCTCCACTTT. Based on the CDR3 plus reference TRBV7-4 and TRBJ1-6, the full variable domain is GAGVSQSPRYKVAKRGRDVALRCDSISGHVTLYWYRQTLGQGSEVLTYSQSDAQRDKSGRPSGRFSAERPERSVSTLKIQRTEQGDSAVYLCASSSRPGRENSPLHFGNGTRLTVT.

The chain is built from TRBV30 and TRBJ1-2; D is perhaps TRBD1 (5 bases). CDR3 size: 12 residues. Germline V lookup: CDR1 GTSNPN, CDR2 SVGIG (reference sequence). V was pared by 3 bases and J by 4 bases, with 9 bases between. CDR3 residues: CAWRRDGYGYTF. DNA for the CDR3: TGTGCCTGGAGGCGGGACGGCTATGGCTACACCTTC. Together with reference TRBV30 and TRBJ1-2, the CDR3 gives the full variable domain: SQTIHQWPATLVQPVGSPLSLECTVEGTSNPNLYWYRQAAGRGLQLLFYSVGIGQISSEVPQNLSASRPQDRQFILSSKKLLLSDSGFYLCAWRRDGYGYTFGSGTRLTVV.

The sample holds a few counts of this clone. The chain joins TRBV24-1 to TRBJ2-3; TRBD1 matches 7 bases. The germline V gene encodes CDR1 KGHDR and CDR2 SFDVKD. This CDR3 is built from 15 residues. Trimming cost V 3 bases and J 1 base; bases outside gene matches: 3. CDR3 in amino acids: CATSDAGTGTDTQYF. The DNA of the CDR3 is TGTGCCACCAGTGATGCCGGGACAGGCACAGATACGCAGTATTTT.

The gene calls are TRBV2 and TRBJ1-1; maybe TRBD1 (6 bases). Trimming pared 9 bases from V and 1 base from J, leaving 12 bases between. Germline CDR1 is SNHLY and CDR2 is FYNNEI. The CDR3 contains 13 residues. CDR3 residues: CARRFRGNTEAFF. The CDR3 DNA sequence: TGTGCCAGACGTTTCAGGGGGAACACTGAAGCTTTCTTT.

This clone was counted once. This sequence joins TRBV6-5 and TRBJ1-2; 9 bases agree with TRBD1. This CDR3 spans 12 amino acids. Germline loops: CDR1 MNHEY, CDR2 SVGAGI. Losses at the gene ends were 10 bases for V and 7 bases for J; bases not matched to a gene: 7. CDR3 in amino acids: CATSGTGIGYTF. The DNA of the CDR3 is TGTGCCACCTCCGGGACAGGGATTGGCTACACCTTC.